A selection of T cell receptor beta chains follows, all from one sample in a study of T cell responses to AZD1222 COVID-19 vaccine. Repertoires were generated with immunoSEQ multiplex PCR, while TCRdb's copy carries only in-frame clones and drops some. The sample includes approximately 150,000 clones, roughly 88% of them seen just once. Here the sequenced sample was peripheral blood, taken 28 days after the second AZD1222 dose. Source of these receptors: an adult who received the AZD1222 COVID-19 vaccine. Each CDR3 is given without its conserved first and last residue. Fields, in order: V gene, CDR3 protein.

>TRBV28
ASSAGTPWGFSNQPQH
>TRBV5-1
ASSSLAGGNYEQY
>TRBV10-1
ASSTDRGHGYT
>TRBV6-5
ASSLAGGASTDTQY
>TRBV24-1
ATSDLKGFSSYNEQF
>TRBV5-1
ASSPTPTTGGHEQY
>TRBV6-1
ASSEAGGQGQPQH
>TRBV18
ASSPRTSAGNTIY
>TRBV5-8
ASTFSAGGTYEQY
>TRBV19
ASSITRTGGNEQY
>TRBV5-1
ASSLGQGSTYEQY
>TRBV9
ASSVGRVSPLH
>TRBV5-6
ASSPWTGSGTDTQY
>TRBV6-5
ASSLQGKGQPQH
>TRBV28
ASSPGGTEETQY
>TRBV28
ASNLQGRYEQY
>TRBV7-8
ASSLVRFETQY
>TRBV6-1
ASSDGYEQY
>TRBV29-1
SVEDHNYGYT
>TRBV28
ASTVNSYEQY
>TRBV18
ASSLSTGDTEAF
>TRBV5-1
ASNTGTGKFGEQY
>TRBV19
AAGERTGANYGYT
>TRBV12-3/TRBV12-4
ASSFSTDTQY
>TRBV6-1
ASSEVNVGGGQPQH
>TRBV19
ASSMGQSNEKLF
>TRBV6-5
ASSLGFAGKLF
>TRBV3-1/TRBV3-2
ASSLGGRGTNEKLF
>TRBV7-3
ASSLSGDQETQY
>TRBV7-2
ASSSVGGADEQF
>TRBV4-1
ASSQAEPFSGNTIY
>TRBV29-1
SAQDYYGYT
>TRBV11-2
ASSLSIATDTQY
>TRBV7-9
ASSFFGGEGYGYT
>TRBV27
ASSLGTGFYEQY
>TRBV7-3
ASSLGPGYSEQY
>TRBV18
ASSSAGQGANEKLF
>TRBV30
AWGPDRGSYGYT
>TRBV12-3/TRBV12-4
ASTWQGNTEAF
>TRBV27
ASGPGSVLFTGELF
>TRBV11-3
ASSRTGAYNEQF
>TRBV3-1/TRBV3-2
ASSPKEGGHTNYGYT
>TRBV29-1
SVEGRQGLNTEAF
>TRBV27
ASSPTPQGEQY
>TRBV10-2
ASSESGETQY